Shown below are 6 T cell receptor beta chains from a single sample sequenced in a study of vaccination effects on CD4 cells after COVID-19. The data were produced by immunoSEQ multiplex PCR, yet TCRdb's version contains in-frame clones alone and is incomplete. Of about 22,000 clones listed, approximately 70% are singletons. Ahead of sequencing, the ViraFEST assay grew antigen-specific CD4+ T cells using viral peptide pools. Subsequent to less than twelve days of culture, CD4+ T cells were isolated. Vaccination of participants consisted of two doses of either the BNT162b2 or mRNA-1273 vaccine. Their target antigens are unknown. Sequencing used CD4+ T cells from PBMCs cultured with HCoV-NL63 spike peptides, obtained after COVID-19 vaccination. These receptors all come from a human donor who received a COVID-19 vaccine.

The chain combines TRBV5-1 with TRBJ2-7; 8 nucleotides match TRBD1. V trimming: 4 bases; J trimming: 0 bases; junction bases outside the gene matches: 18. The germline gives CDR1 SGHRS, CDR2 YFSETQ. The CDR3 sequence is 19 residues long. This chain's CDR3 is CASSGGTGSWGKGSYEQYF. DNA of the CDR3: TGCGCCAGCAGCGGCGGGACAGGAAGTTGGGGGAAAGGCTCCTACGAGCAGTACTTC.

This chain joins TRBV15 and TRBJ2-1, with TRBD2 matching 7 bases. J was trimmed by 6 bases and V by 2 bases; bases with no gene match: 10. The CDR3 is 16 residues long. The germline gives CDR1 LNHNV, CDR2 YYDKDF (reference sequence). The chain's CDR3 is CATSRPASGKGNEQFF. The CDR3 DNA is TGTGCCACCAGCAGACCGGCCAGCGGGAAGGGCAATGAGCAGTTCTTC.

This chain joins TRBV2 and TRBJ1-1; D may be TRBD1 (5 bases). The V end lost 4 bases, the J end lost 3 bases, and 12 bases lay between the germline ends. The CDR3 has 14 residues. The V gene's germline CDR1 is SNHLY and CDR2 FYNNEI. CDR3 in DNA: TGTGCCAGCAGTGCTAAGGGGCGGGACACTGAAGCTTTCTTT. Translated, it gives CASSAKGRDTEAFF.

The chain uses TRBV7-9 and TRBJ2-5; 7 nucleotides match TRBD1. The V segment lost 8 bases and the J segment 7 bases; nucleotides outside the gene matches: 10. Germline V gene lookup returns CDR1 SEHNR and CDR2 FQNEAQ (reference sequence). The CDR3 sequence is 13 residues long. The CDR3 is CASGQTGLGTQYF. CDR3 in DNA: TGTGCCAGCGGACAGACAGGGCTGGGGACCCAGTACTTC.

The genes are TRBV6-5 and TRBJ1-4; D is unclear. The CDR3 is made up of 16 amino acids. Between the trimmed V and J ends, which lost 0 bases and 5 bases, there was a span of 13 bases. Looked up from germline, CDR1 is MNHEY and CDR2 is SVGAGI. CDR3 loop: CASSYSMGVRNEKLFF. The CDR3 DNA reads TGTGCCAGCAGTTACTCGATGGGTGTAAGAAATGAAAAACTGTTTTTT.

The chain employs TRBV6-6 and TRBJ2-7; 8 nucleotides line up with TRBD2. V gave up 7 bases and J gave up 4 bases; unmatched junction bases: 9. The CDR3 loop spans 14 amino acids. Germline V gene lookup returns CDR1 MNHNY and CDR2 SVGAGI (reference sequence). Here the CDR3 DNA reads TGTGCCAGCACCCAAAGCGGGAGTATATACGAGCAGTACTTC. Translating it yields CASTQSGSIYEQYF.